The table lists the clone carrying this T cell receptor (beta chain) with a few counts. The target antigen is unknown. The record originates from a study of vaccination effects on CD4 cells after COVID-19. The assay was immunoSEQ multiplex PCR, and TCRdb's table has in-frame clones only and misses some. The sample lists around 63,000 clones, around 75% occurring once. ViraFEST assay sequencing came after antigen-specific CD4+ T cells were expanded with viral peptide pools. The culture ran for 10 to 11 days, and then CD4+ T cells were isolated. Vaccinated participants had no history of SARS-CoV-2 infection and tested negative for nucleocapsid antibodies. Trimming pared 4 bases from V and 6 bases from J, leaving 17 bases between. Germline-derived CDR1 and CDR2 are SGHDT and YYEEEE. The CDR3 consists of 15 residues.

The source was CD4+ T cells from PBMCs cultured with HCoV-OC43 spike peptides, collected before COVID-19 vaccination. Subset described: HCoV-OC43 spike overlapping peptide pool stimulation. This TCR was recovered from a human donor who received a COVID-19 vaccine. This rearrangement joins TRBV5-6 to TRBJ2-4; D possibly corresponds to TRBD1 (5 bases). CDR3 sequence: CASSLTQGVGNIQYF. The CDR3 DNA reads as TGTGCCAGCAGCCTGACCCAGGGCGTTGGAAACATTCAGTACTTC.